This T cell receptor beta chain derives from a study of HIV-infected children after antiretroviral therapy interruption. RNA-based 3' RACE libraries used unique molecular identifiers. From the 3' RACE reads, TCRdb called clonotypes with MiXCR, one entry per CDR3 protein. The data contain tens of thousands of distinct CDR3 sequences, 4.3% of them singletons. This CDR3 has 15 amino acids. Germline V CDR1 and CDR2: MDHEN, SYDVKM. V lost 6 bases and J lost 2, with 11 bases in between. Treatment in this sample: PENTA 11 planned treatment interruption arm or continuous ART arm. The input for sequencing was CD45RA+ CD4+ T cells from PBMCs, pooled from several time points, taken from a donor given antiretroviral therapy, either interrupted or continuous. As for subset: naive CD4+ CD45RA+ CD45RO- T cells. J is TRBJ2-6 and V is TRBV28; D uncertain. The TCR originated in a pool of human donors with HIV. CDR3 DNA sequence: TGTGCCAGCAGAACCGCCTGGACTGGGGCCAACGTCCTGACTTTC. Protein product: CASRTAWTGANVLTF. The variable domain in full, with the rest retrieved from reference TRBV28 and TRBJ2-6, is DVKVTQSSRYLVKRTGEKVFLECVQDMDHENMFWYRQDPGLGLRLIYFSYDVKMKEKGDIPEGYSVSREKKERFSLILESASTNQTSMYLCASRTAWTGANVLTFGAGSRLTVL.